The 8 T cell receptor beta chains reported below all come from one sample, sequenced in a study of blood T cell repertoires in COVID-19. Using immunoSEQ multiplex PCR, the repertoire was profiled, and TCRdb retains in-frame clones only, with some absent. The sample consists of fewer than 100,000 clones, less than 85% of them appearing once. Input material: peripheral blood. These receptors were obtained from an older woman with acute or convalescent COVID-19.

The chain joins TRBV5-1 to TRBJ2-5, with 7 nucleotides matching TRBD2. CDR3 length equals 14 residues. Germline CDR1 reads SGHRS; CDR2 reads YFSETQ. The ends lost 4 bases at V and 4 bases at J; junction bases unmatched: 7. The CDR3 bases are TGCGCCAGCAGCCCCCGGACTAGTGGAGAGACCCAGTACTTC. Amino acids: CASSPRTSGETQYF.

The V gene is TRBV11-1, the J gene TRBJ2-5; TRBD2 might be the D (6 bases). The ends were cut back, 3 bases at V and 7 bases at J, with 15 bases in the middle. The CDR3 is 14 amino acids. CDR1 and CDR2 (germline): SGHAT, FQDESV (reference sequence). The CDR3 DNA reads TGTGCCAGCAGCTTGGGACTCCTAGAAGGGACCCAGTACTTC. The encoded protein is CASSLGLLEGTQYF.

The V gene is TRBV6-5, the J gene TRBJ2-7; D gene unclear. Deletions cut 0 bases from V and 4 bases from J, with 10 bases between. Germline lookup yields CDR1 MNHEY and CDR2 SVGAGI. CDR3 length: 14 amino acids. The CDR3 loop reads CASSYSPTEYEQYF. The CDR3 bases are TGTGCCAGCAGTTACTCCCCCACAGAGTACGAGCAGTACTTC.

The V gene is TRBV19, the J gene TRBJ2-7; 11 bases map to TRBD2. In germline, CDR1 is LNHDA, CDR2 SQIVND (reference sequence). V lost 5 bases and J lost 6; bases outside the gene matches: 6. The CDR3 spans 14 residues. The CDR3 region is CASSRLAGQSEQYF. The CDR3, as DNA: TGTGCCAGTAGTCGACTAGCGGGACAAAGCGAGCAGTACTTC.

The chain joins TRBV5-1 to TRBJ2-2; D gene ambiguous. The germline CDR1 and CDR2 sequences are SGHRS and YFSETQ. CDR3 size: 14 residues. V shed 0 bases and J shed 5 bases, with 8 bases lying between them. CDR3 DNA: TGCGCCAGCAGCTTGGCCGTTCGTACCGGGGAGCTGTTTTTT. Amino acid sequence: CASSLAVRTGELFF.

CDR3: CASSLGQGARGANVLTF. The CDR3 DNA is TGTGCCAGCTCACTTGGACAGGGGGCGCGAGGGGCCAACGTCCTGACTTTC. The chain employs TRBV18 and TRBJ2-6, with 11 nucleotides matching TRBD1. This CDR3 comprises 17 residues. Trimming at V came to 4 bases and at J to 4 bases, leaving 6 bases not matched to a gene. Germline CDR1 and CDR2: KGHSH and LQKENI.

This clone was observed once. The chain is built from TRBV7-6 and TRBJ2-5; D gene ambiguous. The CDR3 has 13 residues. Germline V gene sequence: CDR1 SGHVS, CDR2 FNYEAQ. Trimming left V 2 bases short and J 1 base short, with 5 bases between. The CDR3: CASSLLIQETQYF. For the CDR3, the DNA is TGTGCCAGCAGCTTACTAATCCAAGAGACCCAGTACTTC. The full variable domain, its missing parts supplied by reference TRBV7-6 and TRBJ2-5, is GAGVSQSPRYKVTKRGQDVALRCDPISGHVSLYWYRQALGQGPEFLTYFNYEAQQDKSGLPNDRFSAERPEGSISTLTIQRTEQRDSAMYRCASSLLIQETQYFGPGTRLLVL.

The chain combines TRBV5-1 with TRBJ2-1, with D possibly being TRBD2 (7 bases). V gave up 0 bases and J gave up 0 bases, with 31 bases separating them. CDR3 length equals 23 residues. Germline CDR1 SGHRS, CDR2 YFSETQ. The CDR3 loop reads CASSLASTGGRPIARSSYNEQFF. The CDR3 DNA sequence: TGCGCCAGCAGCTTGGCCTCTACCGGGGGGCGACCGATCGCAAGGAGCTCCTACAATGAGCAGTTCTTC.